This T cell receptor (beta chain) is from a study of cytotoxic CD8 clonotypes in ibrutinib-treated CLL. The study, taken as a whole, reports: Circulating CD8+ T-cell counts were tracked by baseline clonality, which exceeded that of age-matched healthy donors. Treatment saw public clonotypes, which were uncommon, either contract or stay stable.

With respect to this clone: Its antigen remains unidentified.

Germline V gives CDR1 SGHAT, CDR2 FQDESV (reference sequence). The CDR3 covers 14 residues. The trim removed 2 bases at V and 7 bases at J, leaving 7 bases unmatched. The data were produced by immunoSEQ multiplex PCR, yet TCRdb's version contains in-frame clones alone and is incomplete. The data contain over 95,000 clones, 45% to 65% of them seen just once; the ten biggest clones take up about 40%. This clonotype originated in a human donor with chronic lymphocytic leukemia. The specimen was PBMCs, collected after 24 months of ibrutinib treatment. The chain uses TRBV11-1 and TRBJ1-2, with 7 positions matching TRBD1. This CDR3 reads CASSLLEGAAGYTF. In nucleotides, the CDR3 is TGTGCCAGCAGCTTATTGGAGGGGGCGGCTGGCTACACCTTC. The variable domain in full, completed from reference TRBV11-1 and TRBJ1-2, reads EAEVAQSPRYKITEKSQAVAFWCDPISGHATLYWYRQILGQGPELLVQFQDESVVDDSQLPKDRFSAERLKGVDSTLKIQPAELGDSAMYLCASSLLEGAAGYTFGSGTRLTVV.